This T cell receptor beta chain stems from a study of cytomegalovirus exposure and HLA in healthy donors. PCR involved 60 Vbeta and 13 Jbeta primers. Some clones are missing from TCRdb's copy, which holds only in-frame ones; the method was immunoSEQ multiplex PCR. The table has approximately 210,000 clones, about 85% seen once. Sample: PBMCs. The source is a woman between 50 and 59 years old in good health and CMV-seronegative.

The CDR3 DNA reads TGTGCCAGCAAAACCGGGGGTAGCAATCAGCCCCAGCATTTT. Translation gives CASKTGGSNQPQHF. The J gene is TRBJ1-5, the V gene TRBV28; possible D gene TRBD1, 5 bases. With 7 bases removed from V and 0 bases from J, the gap between germline ends came to 10 bases. Germline V CDR1 and CDR2: MDHEN, SYDVKM. The CDR3 consists of 14 residues.